This TCR beta chain was captured in a study of blood T cells in healthy people across ages. The CDR3 extends over 15 amino acids. V dropped 3 bases and J dropped 4; count of bases not matched to a gene: 8. Germline V gene lookup returns CDR1 SGHRS and CDR2 YFSETQ. A J-beta primer mix and a sample-barcoded 5' primer were used in a second PCR of about 6 to 12 cycles. MiXCR, run by TCRdb on the 5' RACE reads, gives a single entry per CDR3 protein. The sample gives more than 900,000 distinct CDR3 sequences, 20% to 25% of which show up once; approximately 0.7% is in the top ten. This sample was also put to use in a study of T cells of mothers and their children. According to that study: Each donor was one of three healthy Caucasian mothers or one of their six children.

This clonotype was sampled from a girl aged 2-10 years in good health. The gene calls are TRBV5-1 and TRBJ2-5; the match to TRBD1 covers 8 bases. The source material was blood. The CDR3 region has the DNA TGCGCCAGCAGCTCCCACTCGACAGGGGCAGAGACCCAGTACTTC. Its translation: CASSSHSTGAETQYF.